This TCR beta chain came from a study of blood T cell repertoires in COVID-19 (TCRdb year 2020). Looking at the study overall: The collaborator samples originated in the United States, Italy and Spain and spanned the acute and convalescent phases of COVID-19. The prospective study material was composed of cDNA or gDNA derived from T cells, B-cell-depleted T cells, or PBMCs. Deeply sampled blood TCRbeta repertoires from subjects exposed to, actively infected with, or recovered from COVID-19 were included in the dataset. The repertoires were made available in a free public database intended to serve as a resource for research on the immune response to SARS-CoV-2. The samples were drawn from the first 160 participants of the ongoing ImmuneRACE study and from some 1,300 subjects provided by 6 global collaborators. A de-identified subject ID, COVID-19 status, age in years and sex were almost always included in the sample metadata. Where available, HLA class I and class II types were taken from metadata supplied by the sample provider and were not determined by assay-based typing. What the study reported, not specific to this receptor: How much clinical and demographic metadata was included differed by source and by participant, and the metadata was provided uncurated.

Each collaborating institution followed its own protocols to collect whole blood in K2EDTA tubes. Collaborator samples were shipped for TCRbeta analysis as frozen whole blood, isolated PBMCs, or DNA extracted from either sample type. This clone was counted once. Its antigen specificity is not known. No base-level quality is on record; no much larger clone is a single base apart. The immunoSEQ Assay, a bias-controlled multiplex PCR, was used to amplify TCRbeta CDR3 regions from genomic DNA. The published analysis was carried out like this. Within the assay, amplification of reference gene primers was used to estimate how many nucleated cells each sample contained. To quantify the absolute abundance of each unique TCRbeta CDR3 rearrangement, sequence reads were collapsed and filtered. For each sample, productive Simpson clonality was calculated as the square root of Simpson's diversity index across productive rearrangements. The source is immuneACCESS, and TCRdb retained only in-frame sequences with V and J called. Part of the clones is not carried over; for the studies checked, unresolved V genes explain less than half of this, and the remainder is unexplained. V and J calls plus clone size are reproduced from that table; the DNA served to infer D and trimming. For this sample the table gives around 120,000 clones, of which around 88% were detected only once. The ten largest clonotypes hold approximately 0.81% of the sample.

CDR1 and CDR2 are drawn from the germline V gene: MDHEN, SYDVKM. V ends up 4 bases short and J 13 bases short, with an unmatched junction base count of 14. There are 14 amino acids in the CDR3, from cysteine to phenylalanine inclusive. Only the CDR3 DNA stays, 42 bases, in frame from base 1. The sample comprised peripheral blood. The receptor was derived from a woman between 50 and 59 years old with active or convalescent COVID-19. The sequence joins TRBV28 to TRBJ2-7, and TRBD1 matches 9 of the central bases. The bases read TGTGCCAGCAGTTCTCCGGGACAGGGTTTTTGGCCCTACTTC. Translated, this gives CASSSPGQGFWPYF.